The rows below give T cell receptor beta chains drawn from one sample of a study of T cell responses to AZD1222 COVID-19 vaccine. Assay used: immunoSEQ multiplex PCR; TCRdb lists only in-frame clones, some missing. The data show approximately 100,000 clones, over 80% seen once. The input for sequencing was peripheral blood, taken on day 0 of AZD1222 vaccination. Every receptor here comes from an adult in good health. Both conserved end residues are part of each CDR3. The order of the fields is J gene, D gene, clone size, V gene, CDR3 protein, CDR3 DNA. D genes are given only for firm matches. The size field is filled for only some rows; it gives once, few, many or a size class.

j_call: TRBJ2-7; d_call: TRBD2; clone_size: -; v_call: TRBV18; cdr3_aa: CASSPGLGGYEQYF; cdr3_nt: TGTGCCAGCTCACCGGGACTAGGCGGCTACGAGCAGTACTTC
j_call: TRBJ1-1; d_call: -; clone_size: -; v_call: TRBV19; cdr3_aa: CASSIGVGTEAFF; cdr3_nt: TGTGCCAGTAGTATCGGGGTCGGCACTGAAGCTTTCTTT
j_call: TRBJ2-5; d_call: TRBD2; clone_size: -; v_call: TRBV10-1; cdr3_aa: CASSERAGVQETQYF; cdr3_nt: TGCGCCAGCAGTGAGAGGGCGGGAGTTCAAGAGACCCAGTACTTC
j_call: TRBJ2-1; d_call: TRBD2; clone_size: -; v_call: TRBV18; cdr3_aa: CASSPAQRGSGDEQFF; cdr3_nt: TGTGCCAGCTCACCAGCCCAGCGGGGGTCCGGGGATGAGCAGTTCTTC
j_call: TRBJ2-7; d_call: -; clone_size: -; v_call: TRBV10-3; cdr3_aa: CATKGTGRYEQYF; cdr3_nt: TGTGCCACCAAAGGAACGGGCCGCTACGAGCAGTACTTC
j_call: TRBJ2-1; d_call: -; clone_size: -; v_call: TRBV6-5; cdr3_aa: CASTTSIGEQFF; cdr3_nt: TGTGCCAGCACAACTAGCATCGGAGAGCAGTTCTTC
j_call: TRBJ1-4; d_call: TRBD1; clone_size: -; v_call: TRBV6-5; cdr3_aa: CASSGGRNEKLFF; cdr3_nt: TGTGCCAGCTCAGGGGGCAGAAATGAAAAACTGTTTTTT
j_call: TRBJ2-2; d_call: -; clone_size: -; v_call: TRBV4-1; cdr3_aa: CASSQDEGNTGELFF; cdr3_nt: TGCGCCAGCAGCCAAGATGAAGGGAACACCGGGGAGCTGTTTTTT
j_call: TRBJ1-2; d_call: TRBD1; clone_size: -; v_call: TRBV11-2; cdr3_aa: CASSQQGQVNYGYTF; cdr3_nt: TGTGCCAGCAGCCAACAGGGGCAAGTTAACTATGGCTACACCTTC
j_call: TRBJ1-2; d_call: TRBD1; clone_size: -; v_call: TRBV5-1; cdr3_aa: CASSPDRGLSGYTF; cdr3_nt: TGCGCCAGCAGTCCGGACAGGGGGCTGTCTGGCTACACCTTC
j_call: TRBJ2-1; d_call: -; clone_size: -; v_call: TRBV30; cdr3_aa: CAWSVTFYNEQFF; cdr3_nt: TGTGCCTGGAGTGTAACATTCTACAATGAGCAGTTCTTC
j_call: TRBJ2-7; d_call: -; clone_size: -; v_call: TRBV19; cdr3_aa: CASNDGASSYEQYF; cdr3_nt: TGTGCCAGTAATGACGGGGCTAGCTCCTACGAGCAGTACTTC
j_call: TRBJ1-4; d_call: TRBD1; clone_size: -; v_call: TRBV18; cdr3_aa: CASSQRQGTNEKLFF; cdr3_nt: TGTGCCAGCTCGCAAAGACAGGGGACTAATGAAAAACTGTTTTTT
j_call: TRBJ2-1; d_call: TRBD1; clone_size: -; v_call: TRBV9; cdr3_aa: CASSGGTGGWYNEQFF; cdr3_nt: TGTGCCAGCAGCGGCGGAACAGGGGGATGGTACAATGAGCAGTTCTTC
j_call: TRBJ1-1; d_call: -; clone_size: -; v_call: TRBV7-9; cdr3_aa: CASSEGFRNTEAFF; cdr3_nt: TGTGCCAGCAGCGAGGGCTTTAGGAACACTGAAGCTTTCTTT
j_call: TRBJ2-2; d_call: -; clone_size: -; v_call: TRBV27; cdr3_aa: CASSLAQGGPGELFF; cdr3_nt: TGTGCCAGCAGTTTGGCACAGGGAGGTCCCGGGGAGCTGTTTTTT
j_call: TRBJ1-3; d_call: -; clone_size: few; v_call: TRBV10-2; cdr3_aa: CASSDQGRNTIYF; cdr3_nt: TGCGCCAGCAGTGACCAGGGAAGGAACACCATATATTTT
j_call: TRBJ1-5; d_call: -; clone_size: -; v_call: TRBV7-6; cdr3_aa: CASSLAGYSNQPQHF; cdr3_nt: TGTGCCAGCAGCTTAGCAGGTTATAGCAATCAGCCCCAGCATTTT
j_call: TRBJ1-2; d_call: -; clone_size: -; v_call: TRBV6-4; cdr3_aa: CASSDTGFYGYTF; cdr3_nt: TGTGCCAGCAGTGACACAGGATTCTATGGCTACACCTTC
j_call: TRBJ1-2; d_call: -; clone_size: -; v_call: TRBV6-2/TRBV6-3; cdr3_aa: CASSYYSNYGYTF; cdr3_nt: TGTGCCAGCAGTTACTACAGTAACTATGGCTACACCTTC
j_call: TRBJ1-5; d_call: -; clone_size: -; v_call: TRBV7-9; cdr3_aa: CASSSDRENQPQHF; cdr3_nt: TGTGCCAGCAGCTCGGACAGAGAGAATCAGCCCCAGCATTTT
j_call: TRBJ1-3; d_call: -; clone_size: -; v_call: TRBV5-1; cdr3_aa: CASSLNGAGNTIYF; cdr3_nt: TGCGCCAGCAGCCTTAACGGGGCTGGAAACACCATATATTTT
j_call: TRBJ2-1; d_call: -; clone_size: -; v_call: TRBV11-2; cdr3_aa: CASSPRPPDEQFF; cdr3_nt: TGTGCCAGCAGCCCCCGCCCCCCGGATGAGCAGTTCTTC
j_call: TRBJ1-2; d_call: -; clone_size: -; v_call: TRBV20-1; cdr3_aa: CSARDGSGYTF; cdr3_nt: TGCAGTGCTAGAGACGGGAGCGGCTACACCTTC
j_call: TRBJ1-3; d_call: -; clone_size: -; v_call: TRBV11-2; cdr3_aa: CASSLERLSGNTIYF; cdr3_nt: TGTGCCAGCAGCTTAGAGCGGCTCTCTGGAAACACCATATATTTT
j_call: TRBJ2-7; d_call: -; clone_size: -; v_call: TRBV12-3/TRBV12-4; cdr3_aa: CASSGKYEQYF; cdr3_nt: TGTGCCAGCAGTGGTAAATACGAGCAGTACTTC
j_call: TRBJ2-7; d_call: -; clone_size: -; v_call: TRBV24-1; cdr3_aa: CATSDGEAYEQYF; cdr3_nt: TGTGCCACCAGTGACGGAGAGGCCTACGAGCAGTACTTC
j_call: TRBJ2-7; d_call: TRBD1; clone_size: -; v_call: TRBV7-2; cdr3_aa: CASSQTGVSYEQYF; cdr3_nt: TGTGCCAGCAGCCAAACAGGGGTCTCTTACGAGCAGTACTTC
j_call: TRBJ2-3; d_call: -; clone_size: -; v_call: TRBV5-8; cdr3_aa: CASSYPALHTDTQYF; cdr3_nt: TGTGCCAGCAGCTATCCAGCCCTTCACACAGATACGCAGTATTTT
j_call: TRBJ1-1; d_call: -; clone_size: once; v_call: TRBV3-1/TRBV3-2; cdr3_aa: CASSQKSPVAFF; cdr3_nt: TGTGCCAGCAGCCAAAAATCCCCCGTGGCTTTCTTT
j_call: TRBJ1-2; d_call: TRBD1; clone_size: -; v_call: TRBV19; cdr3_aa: CASSIYLGQDYNYGYTF; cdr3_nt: TGTGCCAGTAGTATTTACCTAGGACAGGATTATAACTATGGCTACACCTTC
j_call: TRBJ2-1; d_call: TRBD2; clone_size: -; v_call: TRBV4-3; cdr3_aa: CASSQALAEYNEQFF; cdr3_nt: TGCGCCAGCAGCCAAGCACTAGCGGAATACAATGAGCAGTTCTTC
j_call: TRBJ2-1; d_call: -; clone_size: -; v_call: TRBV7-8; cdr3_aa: CASSLGGVTLSYNEQFF; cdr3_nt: TGTGCCAGCAGCTTAGGGGGGGTGACCCTATCCTACAATGAGCAGTTCTTC
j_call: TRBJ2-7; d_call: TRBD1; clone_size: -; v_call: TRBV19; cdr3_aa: CASSPGTGSSYEQYF; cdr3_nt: TGTGCCAGTAGTCCCGGGACAGGGAGTTCCTACGAGCAGTACTTC
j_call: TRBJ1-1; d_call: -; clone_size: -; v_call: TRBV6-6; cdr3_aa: CASSYPPGQNTEAFF; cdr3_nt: TGTGCCAGCAGTTACCCGCCGGGACAGAACACTGAAGCTTTCTTT
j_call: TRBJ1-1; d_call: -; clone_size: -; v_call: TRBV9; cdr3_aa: CASRGFGEAFF; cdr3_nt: TGTGCCAGCAGAGGGTTTGGTGAAGCTTTCTTT
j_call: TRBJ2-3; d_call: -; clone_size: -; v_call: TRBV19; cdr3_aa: CASSPLGGSDTQYF; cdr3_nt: TGTGCCAGTAGTCCGCTAGGGGGGTCAGATACGCAGTATTTT
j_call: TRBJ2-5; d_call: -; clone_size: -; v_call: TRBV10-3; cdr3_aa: CAISDRGETQYF; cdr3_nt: TGTGCCATTTCAGACCGAGGGGAGACCCAGTACTTC
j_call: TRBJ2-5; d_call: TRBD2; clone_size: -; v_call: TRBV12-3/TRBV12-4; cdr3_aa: CASRLAGETQYF; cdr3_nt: TGTGCCAGCAGACTAGCGGGAGAGACCCAGTACTTC
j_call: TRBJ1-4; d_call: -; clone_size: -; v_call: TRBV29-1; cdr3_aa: CSGFINEKLFF; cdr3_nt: TGCAGCGGCTTCATTAATGAAAAACTGTTTTTT
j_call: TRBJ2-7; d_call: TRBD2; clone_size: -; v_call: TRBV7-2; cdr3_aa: CASSLVTSGGDSTYEQYF; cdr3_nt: TGTGCCAGCAGCTTAGTTACTAGCGGGGGGGATTCCACCTACGAGCAGTACTTC
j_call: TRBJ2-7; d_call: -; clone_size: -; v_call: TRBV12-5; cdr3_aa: CASGLVLGQAIEEQYF; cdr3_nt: TGTGCTAGTGGTTTGGTATTGGGGCAGGCGATAGAGGAGCAGTACTTC
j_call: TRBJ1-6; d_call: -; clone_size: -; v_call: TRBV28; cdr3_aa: CASSQLNSPLHF; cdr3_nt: TGTGCCAGCAGCCAACTGAATTCACCCCTCCACTTT
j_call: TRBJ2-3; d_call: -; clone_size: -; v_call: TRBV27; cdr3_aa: CASRGTDTQYF; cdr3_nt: TGTGCCAGCAGGGGCACAGATACGCAGTATTTT
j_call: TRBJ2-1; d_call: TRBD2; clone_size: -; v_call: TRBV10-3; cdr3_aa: CAISEGTSLVNEQFF; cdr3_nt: TGTGCCATCAGTGAAGGGACTAGCCTTGTCAATGAGCAGTTCTTC
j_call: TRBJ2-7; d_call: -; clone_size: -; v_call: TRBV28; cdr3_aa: CASRSSVPREQYF; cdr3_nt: TGTGCCAGCAGGTCTAGCGTCCCCAGAGAGCAGTACTTC
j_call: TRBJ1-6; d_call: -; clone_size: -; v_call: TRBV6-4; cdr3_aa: CASKAGPNSPLHF; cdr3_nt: TGTGCCAGCAAGGCAGGGCCTAATTCACCCCTCCACTTT
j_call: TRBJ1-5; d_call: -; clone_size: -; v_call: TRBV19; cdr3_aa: CASSWSNQPQHF; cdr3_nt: TGTGCCAGTAGCTGGAGCAATCAGCCCCAGCATTTT
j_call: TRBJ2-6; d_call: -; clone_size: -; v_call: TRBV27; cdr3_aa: CASIPGANVLTF; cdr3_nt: TGTGCCAGCATCCCCGGGGCCAACGTCCTGACTTTC
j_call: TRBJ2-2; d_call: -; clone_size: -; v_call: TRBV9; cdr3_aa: CASSVYRDTNTGELFF; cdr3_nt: TGTGCCAGCAGCGTTTACCGGGACACGAACACCGGGGAGCTGTTTTTT
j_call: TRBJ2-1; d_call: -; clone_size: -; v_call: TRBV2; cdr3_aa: CASSSGGDEQFF; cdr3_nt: TGTGCCAGCAGTTCGGGGGGCGATGAGCAGTTCTTC